A selection of T cell receptor beta chains follows, all from one sample in a study of CD8 T cells in Susac syndrome. Each CDR3 protein is one row after TCRdb ran MiXCR on the immunoSEQ multiplex PCR reads. The sample carries some 300,000 distinct CDR3 sequences, approximately 91% recorded once. The sequenced sample was CD8+ T cells from PBMCs. The receptors originated from a human donor with multiple sclerosis. Each CDR3 is given with its conserved first and last residue. A D gene is named only where the DNA matches it firmly. Some rows have no size entry. The others give once, few or many, or a class for an expanded clone.

d_call: -
j_call: TRBJ2-6
v_call: TRBV7-8
clone_size: -
cdr3_aa: CASSPDRLGDGANVLTF
cdr3_nt: TGTGCCAGCAGCCCCGACAGGCTTGGAGACGGGGCCAACGTCCTGACTTTC

d_call: -
j_call: TRBJ2-3
v_call: TRBV7-2
clone_size: -
cdr3_aa: CASSPISRTSSTDTQYF
cdr3_nt: TGTGCCAGCAGCCCCATATCTAGGACCTCTAGCACAGATACGCAGTATTTT

d_call: TRBD1
j_call: TRBJ1-1
v_call: TRBV2
clone_size: -
cdr3_aa: CASLGDRGLSEAFF
cdr3_nt: TGTGCCAGCTTGGGGGACAGGGGGCTTTCTGAAGCTTTCTTT

d_call: TRBD2
j_call: TRBJ2-3
v_call: TRBV20-1
clone_size: -
cdr3_aa: CSAPGTSITDTQYF
cdr3_nt: TGCAGTGCACCTGGGACTAGTATAACAGATACGCAGTATTTT

d_call: TRBD2
j_call: TRBJ2-7
v_call: TRBV7-2
clone_size: once
cdr3_aa: CASRGTSGGSYEQYF
cdr3_nt: TGTGCCAGCAGAGGGACTAGCGGGGGATCCTACGAGCAGTACTTC

d_call: TRBD2
j_call: TRBJ2-2
v_call: TRBV9
clone_size: -
cdr3_aa: CASSAGLAGGNTGELFF
cdr3_nt: TGTGCCAGCAGCGCGGGACTAGCGGGGGGGAACACCGGGGAGCTGTTTTTT

d_call: -
j_call: TRBJ1-1
v_call: TRBV30
clone_size: -
cdr3_aa: CAWNAVPQGRTEAFF
cdr3_nt: TGTGCCTGGAACGCCGTACCCCAAGGTCGCACTGAAGCTTTCTTT

d_call: TRBD1
j_call: TRBJ2-7
v_call: TRBV3-1
clone_size: -
cdr3_aa: CASSTPRSGTAVYEQYF
cdr3_nt: TGTGCCAGCAGCACCCCAAGATCCGGGACAGCAGTCTACGAGCAGTACTTC

d_call: TRBD1
j_call: TRBJ2-5
v_call: TRBV7-9
clone_size: -
cdr3_aa: CASGTGAGETQYF
cdr3_nt: TGTGCCAGCGGAACAGGGGCCGGGGAGACCCAGTACTTC

d_call: TRBD2
j_call: TRBJ2-3
v_call: TRBV30
clone_size: once
cdr3_aa: CAWSMSGGGDTQYF
cdr3_nt: TGTGCCTGGAGTATGAGCGGGGGGGGAGATACGCAGTATTTT

d_call: -
j_call: TRBJ2-7
v_call: TRBV2
clone_size: -
cdr3_aa: CASSGPRGSEQYF
cdr3_nt: TGTGCCAGCAGCGGCCCCAGGGGAAGCGAGCAGTACTTC

d_call: -
j_call: TRBJ1-5
v_call: TRBV12-3/TRBV12-4
clone_size: -
cdr3_aa: CASSFWSNQPQHF
cdr3_nt: TGTGCCAGCAGTTTTTGGAGCAATCAGCCCCAGCATTTT